These 26 T cell receptor beta chains originate from one sample sequenced in a study of OX40 agonist ivuxolimab in advanced cancers. The protocol was immunoSEQ multiplex PCR, while the TCRdb copy is restricted to in-frame clones and leaves out a portion. The sample carries about 70,000 clones, around 80% recorded once. The sample here was CD4+ or CD8+ T cells sorted from blood, taken in a trial of the OX40 agonist ivuxolimab. These receptors were obtained from an adult with an advanced solid tumor such as melanoma, head and neck, liver or kidney cancer.

This clone was counted a few times. The chain is built from TRBV5-1 and TRBJ2-7, with D maybe TRBD2 (6 bases). Germline CDR1 is SGHRS and CDR2 is YFSETQ. This CDR3 has 12 residues. With 4 bases removed from V and 5 bases from J, the gap between germline ends came to 10 bases. The CDR3 coding sequence is TGCGCCAGCAGCACGGGAGCCAACGAGCAGTACTTC. Its translation: CASSTGANEQYF.

Details on this clone: Other DNA sequences in the same sample also yield this CDR3. V usage is TRBV28 and J usage is TRBJ2-7, with 8 bases fitting TRBD1. With V trimmed by 5 bases and J by 4 bases, 10 bases remained unmatched. Germline CDR1 reads MDHEN; CDR2 reads SYDVKM. The CDR3 length is 15 residues. The CDR3 region is CASSGGTGGSYEQYF. The CDR3 bases are TGTGCCAGCAGTGGCGGGACAGGAGGGTCTTACGAGCAGTACTTC.

This clone was seen only a few times. This chain connects TRBV6-4 to TRBJ2-7, with D possibly matching TRBD2 (5 bases). CDR3 length: 14 amino acids. The ends were cut back, 2 bases at V and 6 bases at J, with 14 bases in the middle. Germline V gene lookup returns CDR1 MRHNA and CDR2 SNTAGT. The CDR3 sequence: CASSDTNRGFEQYF. The CDR3 DNA reads TGTGCCAGCAGTGACACGAATAGAGGGTTCGAGCAGTACTTC.

This clone was counted once. The rearrangement joins TRBV29-1 to TRBJ1-1, with unresolved D. Germline-derived CDR1 and CDR2 are SQVTM and ANQGSEA. This CDR3 is 14 amino acids long. Trimming stripped 4 bases from V and 1 base from J, with 13 bases between. The CDR3 reads CSVVLSAGNTEAFF. The CDR3 DNA sequence: TGCAGCGTTGTTTTGTCGGCTGGGAACACTGAAGCTTTCTTT.

The chain combines TRBV9 with TRBJ2-3; D is ambiguous. Trimming pared 4 bases from V and 0 bases from J, leaving 12 bases between. Germline loops: CDR1 SGDLS, CDR2 YYNGEE. The CDR3 totals 15 residues. CDR3 bases: TGTGCCAGCAGCCCAACCCCATGGAGCACAGATACGCAGTATTTT. Translation gives CASSPTPWSTDTQYF.

Comment on this clone: An end of the junction differs from the germline gene, which may be a read error. This chain links TRBV7-9 with TRBJ2-7; the match to TRBD1 covers 8 bases. Germline V gives CDR1 SEHNR, CDR2 FQNEAQ (reference sequence). The CDR3 spans 14 residues. CDR3 amino acids: CASSEQGQAYEQYF. The CDR3 nucleotides read TGCGCCAGCAGCGAGCAGGGACAGGCCTACGAGCAGTACTTC.

The count of this clone is one. V is TRBV28 and J is TRBJ1-2; possibly TRBD1 for D (6 bases). The CDR3 is made up of 13 amino acids. Germline values: CDR1 MDHEN, CDR2 SYDVKM. The V gene lost 1 base and the J gene lost 8 bases, with 11 bases spanning the gap. CDR3 residues: CASSLYGDKGYTF. In DNA form, the CDR3 reads TGTGCCAGCAGTTTATACGGGGACAAGGGCTACACCTTC.

The chain carries TRBV7-2 and TRBJ1-1; D not resolved. This CDR3 contains 17 residues. Germline values: CDR1 SGHTA, CDR2 FQGNSA. Trimming shortened V by 1 base and J by 1 base, and 16 bases separated the two germline ends. The CDR3 region has the DNA TGTGCCAGCAGCTTAGGGTTTTTAGTCGGGCCGAACACTGAAGCTTTCTTT. This sequence encodes CASSLGFLVGPNTEAFF.

The chain carries TRBV13 and TRBJ2-7, with no clear D. V gave up 3 bases and J gave up 3 bases, with 12 bases separating them. The CDR3 consists of 14 residues. The V gene's germline CDR1 is PRHDT and CDR2 FYEKMQ (reference sequence). CDR3 sequence (DNA): TGTGCCAGCAGCTTTGGTCAGCCGGGCTACGAGCAGTACTTC. Protein product: CASSFGQPGYEQYF.

This clone was found once. This chain joins TRBV5-1 and TRBJ1-2; TRBD1 is a possible D gene (5 bases). V shed 1 base and J shed 3 bases, with 10 bases lying between them. Germline V lookup: CDR1 SGHRS, CDR2 YFSETQ. The CDR3 is made up of 14 amino acids. This chain's CDR3 is CASSLNRGDYGYTF. In DNA, the CDR3 is TGCGCCAGCAGCTTGAATAGGGGAGACTATGGCTACACCTTC.

This rearrangement joins TRBV5-4 to TRBJ2-7; D perhaps matches TRBD2 (5 bases). The CDR3 consists of 12 residues. The germline V gene encodes CDR1 SGHNT and CDR2 YYREEE (reference sequence). Between the trimmed V and J ends, which lost 3 bases and 4 bases, there was a span of 8 bases. CDR3 bases: TGTGCCAGCAGCTCCTCGGGGTACGAGCAGTACTTC. This translates into CASSSSGYEQYF.

This clone was observed once. A much larger clone is a single base away; this may be a read error. The sample has other DNA sequences that encode this CDR3 too. V gene TRBV7-8 combines with J gene TRBJ1-2; D gene unclear. Germline lookup yields CDR1 SGHVS and CDR2 FQNEAQ. The CDR3 has 14 residues. The CDR3 loop is CASSLALGFYGYTF. CDR3 nucleotide sequence: TGTGCCAGCAGCTTAGCGCTGGGGTTCTATGGTTACACCTTC. The whole variable domain, remainder taken from reference TRBV7-8 and TRBJ1-2, is GAGVSQSPRYKVAKRGQDVALRCDPISGHVSLFWYQQALGQGPEFLTYFQNEAQLDKSGLPSDRFFAERPEGSVSTLKIQRTQQEDSAVYLCASSLALGFYGYTFGSGTRLTVV.

The V call is TRBV6-1, the J call TRBJ2-1; D perhaps matches TRBD2 (6 bases). CDR3 length: 16 amino acids. Germline CDR1 MNHNS, CDR2 SASEGT. V was cut by 8 bases and J by 0 bases, with 17 bases left in between. Written as DNA, the CDR3 is TGTGCCAGCCGTGTGGGCGGGGTCATCTCCTACAATGAGCAGTTCTTC. Translating gives CASRVGGVISYNEQFF.

The genes are TRBV2 and TRBJ2-1; D gene unclear. Trimming took off 2 bases at V and 5 bases at J, with 28 bases between the two ends. The CDR3 runs 20 residues. In germline, CDR1 is SNHLY, CDR2 FYNNEI. The CDR3 DNA sequence: TGTGCCAGCAGTGAACGAGTGGCCAGGACCGGCATTCTCCGCCACAATGAGCAGTTCTTC. As protein: CASSERVARTGILRHNEQFF.

This chain joins TRBV18 and TRBJ2-5, with D unresolved. CDR3 length equals 12 residues. Germline V gene data show CDR1 as KGHSH and CDR2 as LQKENI. The V end was cut by 6 bases, the J end by 1 base, with 6 bases between. The CDR3, as DNA: TGTGCCAGCTCCACATCCCAAGAGACCCAGTACTTC. Translated: CASSTSQETQYF.

The V and J genes are TRBV2 and TRBJ1-4, with 9 bases that match TRBD1. Germline-derived CDR1 and CDR2 are SNHLY and FYNNEI. CDR3 size: 15 residues. V lost 6 bases, J lost 4 bases, and 6 bases stayed unmatched. In DNA, the CDR3 is TGTGCCAGCAGGGACCGGGACAGGGATAATGAAAAACTGTTTTTT. This encodes CASRDRDRDNEKLFF.

This chain links TRBV18 with TRBJ1-1, with D uncertain. V dropped 5 bases and J dropped 4 bases, with 17 bases sitting between them. Germline V gene sequence: CDR1 KGHSH, CDR2 LQKENI. This CDR3 has 15 amino acids. The CDR3 loop reads CASSKNQGRGTEAFF. DNA of the CDR3: TGTGCCAGCTCAAAAAATCAAGGGCGGGGCACTGAAGCTTTCTTT.

The rearrangement links TRBV28 to TRBJ1-1; unclear D gene. CDR1 MDHEN and CDR2 SYDVKM come from the germline V gene. The CDR3 has 13 residues. The germline V and J ends were trimmed by 4 bases and 9 bases, with 15 bases remaining between them. The CDR3 loop is CASSSPAGPQAFF. The CDR3 coding sequence is TGTGCCAGCAGTTCCCCGGCGGGTCCTCAAGCTTTCTTT.

V usage is TRBV5-4 and J usage is TRBJ2-5; no definite D call. This CDR3 is 13 amino acids long. The germline gives CDR1 SGHNT, CDR2 YYREEE (reference sequence). Deletions cut 1 base from V and 4 bases from J, with 8 bases between. CDR3 loop: CASSLHPRETQYF. For the CDR3, the DNA is TGTGCCAGCAGCTTGCACCCACGAGAGACCCAGTACTTC. Supplemented by reference TRBV5-4 and TRBJ2-5, the full variable domain reads ETGVTQSPTHLIKTRGQQVTLRCSSQSGHNTVSWYQQALGQGPQFIFQYYREEENGRGNFPPRFSGLQFPNYSSELNVNALELDDSALYLCASSLHPRETQYFGPGTRLLVL.

CDR3 sequence reads: CASSLTGGIYEQYF. CDR3 DNA: TGTGCCAGTAGTTTGACAGGGGGTATCTACGAGCAGTACTTC. The chain combines TRBV19 with TRBJ2-7, with 9 bases fitting TRBD1. The V gene end was trimmed by 5 bases and the J gene end by 3 bases; junction bases not matched to a gene: 5. Germline CDR1 reads LNHDA; CDR2 reads SQIVND (reference sequence). The CDR3 length is 14 residues.

The chain links TRBV5-4 to TRBJ1-1; D uncertain. Trimming took off 0 bases at V and 1 base at J, with 7 bases between the two ends. Germline V gene sequence: CDR1 SGHNT, CDR2 YYREEE (reference sequence). This CDR3 region has 14 residues. CDR3 DNA sequence: TGTGCCAGCAGCTTGGCAGTAGGGAACACTGAAGCTTTCTTT. Translation gives CASSLAVGNTEAFF.

In regard to this clone: At the DNA level, this CDR3 is encoded by other sequences in the same sample as well. J is TRBJ1-4 and V is TRBV2; D gene ambiguous. The CDR3 covers 13 residues. V dropped 1 base and J dropped 8 bases, with 8 bases sitting between them. Germline-derived CDR1 and CDR2 are SNHLY and FYNNEI. CDR3 nucleotide sequence: TGTGCCAGCAGTGAAGTTGGAGTCGAAAAACTGTTTTTT. Protein: CASSEVGVEKLFF.

The rearrangement uses TRBV19 and TRBJ1-6, with D hard to call. This CDR3 spans 14 amino acids. Trimming took 4 bases from V and 9 from J, leaving 13 bases between them. Per the germline V gene, CDR1 is LNHDA and CDR2 is SQIVND (reference sequence). The CDR3 nucleotides read TGTGCCAGTAGTACTCTTTCGGGGAGTTCACCCCTCCACTTT. This gives the protein CASSTLSGSSPLHF.

This clone was detected a few times. The rearrangement joins TRBV5-1 to TRBJ2-5; 7 bases fit TRBD2. The CDR3 sequence is 16 residues long. Germline V gene data show CDR1 as SGHRS and CDR2 as YFSETQ. Losses at the gene ends were 2 bases for V and 1 base for J; bases not matched to a gene: 8. CDR3 DNA sequence: TGCGCCAGCAGCTTAGCGGGGAACCATCTCCAAGAGACCCAGTACTTC. This gives the protein CASSLAGNHLQETQYF.

This rearrangement joins TRBV11-2 to TRBJ1-1; TRBD1 is a possible D gene (6 bases). Germline V gene data show CDR1 as SGHAT and CDR2 as FQNNGV. This CDR3 is built from 15 residues. The V end lost 5 bases, the J end lost 1 base, and 14 bases lay between the germline ends. The CDR3 bases are TGTGCCAGCAGCCGAGGGGGGACGGCGAACACTGAAGCTTTCTTT. It translates to CASSRGGTANTEAFF.

This chain joins TRBV7-2 and TRBJ2-5; 10 nucleotides match TRBD2. This CDR3 contains 15 residues. With V trimmed by 1 base and J by 7 bases, 6 bases remained unmatched. CDR1 SGHTA and CDR2 FQGNSA come from the germline V gene. The CDR3 loop is CASSLVTSGEWTQYF. Here the CDR3 DNA reads TGTGCCAGCAGCTTAGTAACTAGCGGGGAGTGGACCCAGTACTTC.